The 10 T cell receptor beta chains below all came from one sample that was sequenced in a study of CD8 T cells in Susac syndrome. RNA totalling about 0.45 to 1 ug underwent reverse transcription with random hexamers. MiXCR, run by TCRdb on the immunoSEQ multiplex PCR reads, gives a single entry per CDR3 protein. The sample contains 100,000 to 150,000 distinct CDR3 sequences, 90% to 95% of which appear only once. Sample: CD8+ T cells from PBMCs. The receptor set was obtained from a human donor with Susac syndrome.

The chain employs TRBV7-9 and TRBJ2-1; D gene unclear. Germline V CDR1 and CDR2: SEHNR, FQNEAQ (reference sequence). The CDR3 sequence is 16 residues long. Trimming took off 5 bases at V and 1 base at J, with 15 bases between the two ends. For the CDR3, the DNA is TGTGCCAGCAGCCCGGATTTTTTAGGGTCCTACAATGAGCAGTTCTTC. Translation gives CASSPDFLGSYNEQFF.

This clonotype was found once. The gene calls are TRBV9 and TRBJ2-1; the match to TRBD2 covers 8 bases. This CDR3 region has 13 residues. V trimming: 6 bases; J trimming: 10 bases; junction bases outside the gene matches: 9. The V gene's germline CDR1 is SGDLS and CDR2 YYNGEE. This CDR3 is CASTLGGAGEQFF. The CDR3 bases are TGTGCCAGCACCCTCGGGGGGGCGGGAGAGCAGTTCTTC.

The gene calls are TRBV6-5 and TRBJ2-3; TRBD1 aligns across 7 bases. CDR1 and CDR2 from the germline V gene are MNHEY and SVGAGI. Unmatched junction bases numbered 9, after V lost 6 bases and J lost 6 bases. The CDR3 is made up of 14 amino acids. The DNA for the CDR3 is TGTGCCAGCAGCGGACAGGCCGGGGAGGATACGCAGTATTTT. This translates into CASSGQAGEDTQYF.

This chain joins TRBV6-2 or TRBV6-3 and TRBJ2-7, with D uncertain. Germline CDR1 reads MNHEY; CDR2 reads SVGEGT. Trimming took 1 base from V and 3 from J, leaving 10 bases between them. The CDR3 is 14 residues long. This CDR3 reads CASSYLAEHYEQYF. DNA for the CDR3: TGTGCCAGCAGTTACTTGGCAGAACACTACGAGCAGTACTTC.

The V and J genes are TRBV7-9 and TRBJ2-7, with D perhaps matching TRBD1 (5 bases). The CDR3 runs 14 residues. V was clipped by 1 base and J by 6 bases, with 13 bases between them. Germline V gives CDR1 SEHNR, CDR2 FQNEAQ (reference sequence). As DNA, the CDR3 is TGTGCCAGCAGCTTAGACACGGACATCCTCGAGCAGTACTTC. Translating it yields CASSLDTDILEQYF. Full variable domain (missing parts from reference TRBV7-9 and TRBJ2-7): DTGVSQNPRHKITKRGQNVTFRCDPISEHNRLYWYRQTLGQGPEFLTYFQNEAQLEKSRLLSDRFSAERPKGSFSTLEIQRTEQGDSAMYLCASSLDTDILEQYFGPGTRLTVT.

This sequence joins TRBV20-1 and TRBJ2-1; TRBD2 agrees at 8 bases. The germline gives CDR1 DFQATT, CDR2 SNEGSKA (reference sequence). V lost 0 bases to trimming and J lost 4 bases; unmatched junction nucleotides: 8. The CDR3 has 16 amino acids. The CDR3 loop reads CSARDLNGRDYNEQFF. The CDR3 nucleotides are TGCAGTGCTAGAGATCTCAACGGGAGGGATTACAATGAGCAGTTCTTC.

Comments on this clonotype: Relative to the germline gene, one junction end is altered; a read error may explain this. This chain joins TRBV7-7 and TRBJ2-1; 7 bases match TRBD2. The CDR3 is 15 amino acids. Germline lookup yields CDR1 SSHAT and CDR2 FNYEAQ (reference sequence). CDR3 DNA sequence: TGTGCTAGCAGCCCCGGCGGGGGAACGTACAATGAGCAGTTCTTC. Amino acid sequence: CASSPGGGTYNEQFF.

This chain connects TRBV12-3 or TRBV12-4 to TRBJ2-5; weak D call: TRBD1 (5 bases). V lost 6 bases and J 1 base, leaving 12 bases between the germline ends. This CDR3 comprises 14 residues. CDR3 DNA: TGTGCCAGCAGACCGGACACCTCCCAAGAGACCCAGTACTTC. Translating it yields CASRPDTSQETQYF.

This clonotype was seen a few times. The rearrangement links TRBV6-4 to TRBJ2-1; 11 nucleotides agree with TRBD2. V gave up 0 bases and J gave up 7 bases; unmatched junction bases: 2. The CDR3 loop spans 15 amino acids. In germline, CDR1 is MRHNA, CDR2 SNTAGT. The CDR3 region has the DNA TGTGCCAGCAGTGACTCAGTAGCGGGGGGGAATGAGCAGTTCTTC. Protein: CASSDSVAGGNEQFF.

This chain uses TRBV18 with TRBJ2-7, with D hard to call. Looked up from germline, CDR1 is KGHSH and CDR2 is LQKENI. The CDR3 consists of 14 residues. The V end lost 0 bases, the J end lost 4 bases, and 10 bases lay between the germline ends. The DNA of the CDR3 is TGTGCCAGCTCACCACCTCAGAAACCGTACGAGCAGTACTTC. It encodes CASSPPQKPYEQYF.